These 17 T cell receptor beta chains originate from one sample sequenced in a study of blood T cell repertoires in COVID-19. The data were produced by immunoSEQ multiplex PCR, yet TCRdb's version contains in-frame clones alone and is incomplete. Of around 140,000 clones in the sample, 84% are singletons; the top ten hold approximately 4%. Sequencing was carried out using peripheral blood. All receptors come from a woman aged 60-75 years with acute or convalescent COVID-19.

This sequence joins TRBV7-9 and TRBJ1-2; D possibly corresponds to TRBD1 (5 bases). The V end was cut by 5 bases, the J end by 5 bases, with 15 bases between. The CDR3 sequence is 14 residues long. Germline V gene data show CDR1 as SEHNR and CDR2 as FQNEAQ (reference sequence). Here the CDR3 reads CASSHEDNFYGYTF. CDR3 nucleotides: TGTGCCAGCAGCCACGAGGACAACTTTTATGGCTACACCTTC.

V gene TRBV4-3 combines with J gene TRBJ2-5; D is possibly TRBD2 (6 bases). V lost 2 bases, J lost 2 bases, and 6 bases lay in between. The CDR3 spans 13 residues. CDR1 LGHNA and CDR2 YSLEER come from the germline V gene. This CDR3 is CASSQSGQETQYF. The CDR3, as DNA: TGCGCCAGCAGCCAAAGCGGGCAAGAGACCCAGTACTTC.

CDR3 nucleotides: TGCAGCGTTGAAGCCCGACTAGCGGAGACCACAGATACGCAGTATTTT. It specifies CSVEARLAETTDTQYF. This chain links TRBV29-1 with TRBJ2-3, with TRBD2 matching 9 bases. The CDR3 sequence is 16 residues long. Germline V gene lookup returns CDR1 SQVTM and CDR2 ANQGSEA. J was trimmed by 2 bases and V by 1 base; bases with no gene match: 7.

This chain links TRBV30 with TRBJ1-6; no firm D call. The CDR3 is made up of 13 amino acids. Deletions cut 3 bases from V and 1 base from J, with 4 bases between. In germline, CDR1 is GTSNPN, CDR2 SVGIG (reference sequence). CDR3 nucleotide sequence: TGTGCCTGGAGGACATCCTATAATTCACCCCTCCACTTT. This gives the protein CAWRTSYNSPLHF.

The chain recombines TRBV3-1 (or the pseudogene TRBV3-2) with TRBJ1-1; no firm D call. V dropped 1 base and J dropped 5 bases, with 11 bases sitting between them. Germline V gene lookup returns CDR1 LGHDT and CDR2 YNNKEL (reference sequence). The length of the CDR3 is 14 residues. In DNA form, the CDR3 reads TGTGCCAGCAGCCAAGGGACTAAAGGGACTGAAGCTTTCTTT. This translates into CASSQGTKGTEAFF.

Here the CDR3 DNA reads TGTGCCAGCAGTTTCGGACTGTTCAATGAGCAGTTCTTC. As protein: CASSFGLFNEQFF. V usage is TRBV27 and J usage is TRBJ2-1, with a tentative D call TRBD2 (5 bases). Trimming shortened V by 3 bases and J by 6 bases, and 9 bases separated the two germline ends. The CDR3 has 13 amino acids. The germline V gene encodes CDR1 MNHEY and CDR2 SMNVEV (reference sequence).

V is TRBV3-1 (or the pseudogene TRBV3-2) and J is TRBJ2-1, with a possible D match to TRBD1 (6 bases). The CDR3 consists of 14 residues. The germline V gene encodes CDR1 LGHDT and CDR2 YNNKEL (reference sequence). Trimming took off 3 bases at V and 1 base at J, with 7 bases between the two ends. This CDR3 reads CASSHRGSYNEQFF. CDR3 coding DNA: TGTGCCAGCAGCCATAGGGGGTCCTACAATGAGCAGTTCTTC.

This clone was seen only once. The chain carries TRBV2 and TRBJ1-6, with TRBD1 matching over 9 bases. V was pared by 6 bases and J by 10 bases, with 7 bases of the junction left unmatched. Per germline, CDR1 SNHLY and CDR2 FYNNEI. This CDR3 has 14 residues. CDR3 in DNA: TGTGCCAGCAGGCCCGGGACAGGGAGCTCACCCCTCCACTTT. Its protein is CASRPGTGSSPLHF.

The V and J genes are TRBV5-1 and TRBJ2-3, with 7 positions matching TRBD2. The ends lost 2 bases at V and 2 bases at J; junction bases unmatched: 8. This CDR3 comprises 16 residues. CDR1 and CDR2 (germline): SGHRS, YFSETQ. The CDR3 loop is CASSFGYGGYTDTQYF. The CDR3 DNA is TGCGCCAGCAGCTTTGGGTACGGGGGGTACACAGATACGCAGTATTTT.

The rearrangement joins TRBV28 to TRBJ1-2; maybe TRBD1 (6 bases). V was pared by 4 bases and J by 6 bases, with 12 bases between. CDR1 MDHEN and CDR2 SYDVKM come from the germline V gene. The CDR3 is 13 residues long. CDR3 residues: CASSSGQRNGYTF. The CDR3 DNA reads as TGTGCCAGCAGTTCGGGACAAAGGAATGGCTACACCTTC.

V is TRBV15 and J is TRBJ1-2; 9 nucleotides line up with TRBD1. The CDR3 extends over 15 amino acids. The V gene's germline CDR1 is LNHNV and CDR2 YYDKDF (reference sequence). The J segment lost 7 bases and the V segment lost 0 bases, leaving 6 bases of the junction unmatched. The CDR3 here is CATSRDLGQGRGYTF. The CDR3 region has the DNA TGTGCCACCAGCAGAGATCTGGGACAGGGACGTGGCTACACCTTC. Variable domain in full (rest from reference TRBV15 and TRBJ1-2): DAMVIQNPRYQVTQFGKPVTLSCSQTLNHNVMYWYQQKSSQAPKLLFHYYDKDFNNEADTPDNFQSRRPNTSFCFLDIRSPGLGDTAMYLCATSRDLGQGRGYTFGSGTRLTVV.

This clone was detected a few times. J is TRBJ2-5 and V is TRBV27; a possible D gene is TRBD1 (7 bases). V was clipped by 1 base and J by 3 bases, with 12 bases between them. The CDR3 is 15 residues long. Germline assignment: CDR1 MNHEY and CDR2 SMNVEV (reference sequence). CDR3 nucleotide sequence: TGTGCCAGCAGTTTATGGGGCAGGGGGGAAGAGACCCAGTACTTC. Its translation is CASSLWGRGEETQYF.

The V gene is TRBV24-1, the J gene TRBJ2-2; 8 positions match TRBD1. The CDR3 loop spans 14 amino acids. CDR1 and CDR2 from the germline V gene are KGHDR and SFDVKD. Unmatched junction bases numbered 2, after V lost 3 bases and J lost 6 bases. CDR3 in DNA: TGTGCCACCAGTGATGTGACAGGGGCCGGGGAGCTGTTTTTT. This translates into CATSDVTGAGELFF.

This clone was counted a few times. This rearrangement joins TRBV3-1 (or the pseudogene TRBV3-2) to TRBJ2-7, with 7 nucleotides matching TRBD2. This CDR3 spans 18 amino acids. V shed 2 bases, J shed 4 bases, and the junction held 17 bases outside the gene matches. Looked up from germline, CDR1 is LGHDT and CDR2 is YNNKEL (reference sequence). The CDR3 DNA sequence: TGTGCCAGCAGCCAAAATGGTGGTGGCGGGAGAGGGTGGTACGAGCAGTACTTC. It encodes CASSQNGGGGRGWYEQYF.

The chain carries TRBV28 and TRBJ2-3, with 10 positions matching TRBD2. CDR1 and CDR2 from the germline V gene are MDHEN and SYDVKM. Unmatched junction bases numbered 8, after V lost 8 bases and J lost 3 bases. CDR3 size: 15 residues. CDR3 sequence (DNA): TGTGCCAGCGAATCCGGGACTAGCGTGACAGATACGCAGTATTTT. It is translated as CASESGTSVTDTQYF.

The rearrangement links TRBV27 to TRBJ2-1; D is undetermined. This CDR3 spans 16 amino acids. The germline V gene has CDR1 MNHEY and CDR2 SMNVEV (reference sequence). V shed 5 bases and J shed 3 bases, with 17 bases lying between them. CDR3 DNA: TGTGCCAGCAGTCCCACTCAAGCCCAGGTCTACAATGAGCAGTTCTTC. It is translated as CASSPTQAQVYNEQFF.

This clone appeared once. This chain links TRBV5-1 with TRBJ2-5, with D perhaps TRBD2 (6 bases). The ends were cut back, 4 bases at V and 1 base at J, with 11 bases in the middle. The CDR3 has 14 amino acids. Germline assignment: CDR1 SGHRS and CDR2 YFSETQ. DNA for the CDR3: TGCGCCAGCAGCCCCGGGAGTACCCAAGAGACCCAGTACTTC. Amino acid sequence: CASSPGSTQETQYF.